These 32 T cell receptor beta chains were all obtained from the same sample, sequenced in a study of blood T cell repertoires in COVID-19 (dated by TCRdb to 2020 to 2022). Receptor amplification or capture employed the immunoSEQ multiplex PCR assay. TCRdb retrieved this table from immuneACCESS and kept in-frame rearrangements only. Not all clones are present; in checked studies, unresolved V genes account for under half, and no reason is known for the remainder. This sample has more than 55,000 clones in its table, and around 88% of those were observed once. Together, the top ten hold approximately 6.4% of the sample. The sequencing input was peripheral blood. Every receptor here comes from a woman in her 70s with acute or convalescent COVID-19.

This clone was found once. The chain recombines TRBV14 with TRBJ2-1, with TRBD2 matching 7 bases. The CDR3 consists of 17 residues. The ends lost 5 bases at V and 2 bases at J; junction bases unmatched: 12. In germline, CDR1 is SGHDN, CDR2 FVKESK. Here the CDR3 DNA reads TGTGCCAGCAGCTTACCTACATCAGCGGGGCCCTACAATGAGCAGTTCTTC. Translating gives CASSLPTSAGPYNEQFF.

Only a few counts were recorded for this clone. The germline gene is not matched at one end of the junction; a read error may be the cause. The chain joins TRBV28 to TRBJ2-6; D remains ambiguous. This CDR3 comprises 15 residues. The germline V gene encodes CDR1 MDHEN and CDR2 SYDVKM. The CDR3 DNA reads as TGTGCCAGCAGTTTCATGAGCTCTCGGGCCAACGTCCTGACTTTC. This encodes CASSFMSSRANVLTF.

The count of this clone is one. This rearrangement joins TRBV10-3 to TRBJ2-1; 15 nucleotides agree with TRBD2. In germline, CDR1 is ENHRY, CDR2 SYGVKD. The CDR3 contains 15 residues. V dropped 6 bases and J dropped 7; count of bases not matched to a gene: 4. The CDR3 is CAIRGTSGRNNEQFF. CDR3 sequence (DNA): TGTGCCATCAGAGGGACTAGCGGGAGGAATAATGAGCAGTTCTTC.

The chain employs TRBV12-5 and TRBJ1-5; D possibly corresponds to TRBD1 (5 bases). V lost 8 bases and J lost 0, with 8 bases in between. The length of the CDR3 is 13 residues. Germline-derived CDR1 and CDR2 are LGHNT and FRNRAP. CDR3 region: CASWGGSNQPQHF. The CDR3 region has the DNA TGTGCTAGTTGGGGGGGTAGCAATCAGCCCCAGCATTTT.

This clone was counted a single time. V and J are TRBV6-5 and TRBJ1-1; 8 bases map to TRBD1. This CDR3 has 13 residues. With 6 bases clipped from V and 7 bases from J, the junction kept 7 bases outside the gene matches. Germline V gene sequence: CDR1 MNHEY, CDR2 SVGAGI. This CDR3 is CASRRTGTGEAFF. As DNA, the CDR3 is TGTGCCAGCAGAAGAACCGGGACAGGTGAAGCTTTCTTT.

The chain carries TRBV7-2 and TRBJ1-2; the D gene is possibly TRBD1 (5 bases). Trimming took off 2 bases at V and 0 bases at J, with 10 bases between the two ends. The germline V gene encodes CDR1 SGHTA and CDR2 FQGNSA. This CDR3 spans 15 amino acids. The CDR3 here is CASSLMQTANYGYTF. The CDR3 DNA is TGTGCCAGCAGCTTAATGCAGACAGCTAACTATGGCTACACCTTC.

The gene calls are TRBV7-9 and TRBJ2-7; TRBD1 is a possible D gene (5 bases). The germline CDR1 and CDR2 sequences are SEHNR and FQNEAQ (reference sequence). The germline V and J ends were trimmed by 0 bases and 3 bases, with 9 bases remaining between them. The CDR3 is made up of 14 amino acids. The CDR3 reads CASSLAETVYEQYF. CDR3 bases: TGTGCCAGCAGCTTAGCCGAGACAGTCTACGAGCAGTACTTC.

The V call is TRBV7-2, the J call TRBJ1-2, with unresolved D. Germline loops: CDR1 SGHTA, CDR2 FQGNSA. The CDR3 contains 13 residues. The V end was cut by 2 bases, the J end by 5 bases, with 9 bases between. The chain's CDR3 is CASSLRRPYGYTF. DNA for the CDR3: TGTGCCAGCAGCTTAAGGCGGCCTTATGGCTACACCTTC. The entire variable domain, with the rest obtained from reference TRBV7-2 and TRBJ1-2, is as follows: GAGVSQSPSNKVTEKGKDVELRCDPISGHTALYWYRQSLGQGLEFLIYFQGNSAPDKSGLPSDRFSAERTGGSVSTLTIQRTQQEDSAVYLCASSLRRPYGYTFGSGTRLTVV.

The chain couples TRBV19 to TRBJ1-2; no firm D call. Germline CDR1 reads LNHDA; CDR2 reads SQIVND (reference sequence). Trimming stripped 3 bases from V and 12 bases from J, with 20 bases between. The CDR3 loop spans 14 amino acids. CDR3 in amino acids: CASSILTDTPSNTF. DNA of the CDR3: TGTGCCAGTAGTATTCTCACCGACACCCCATCGAACACCTTC.

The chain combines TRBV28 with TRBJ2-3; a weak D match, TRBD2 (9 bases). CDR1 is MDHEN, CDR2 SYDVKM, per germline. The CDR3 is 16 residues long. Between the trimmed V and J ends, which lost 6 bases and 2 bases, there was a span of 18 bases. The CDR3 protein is CASSRGREGLTDTQYF. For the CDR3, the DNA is TGTGCCAGCAGCAGGGGGCGGGAGGGCCTCACAGATACGCAGTATTTT.

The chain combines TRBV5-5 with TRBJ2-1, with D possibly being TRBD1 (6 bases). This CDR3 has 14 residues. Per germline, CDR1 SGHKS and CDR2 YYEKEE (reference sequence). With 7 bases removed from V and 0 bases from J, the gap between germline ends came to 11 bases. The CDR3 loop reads CASAEDSSYNEQFF. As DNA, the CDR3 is TGTGCCAGCGCGGAGGACAGCTCCTACAATGAGCAGTTCTTC.

This chain's CDR3 is CASSNPGTGNYGYTF. The CDR3 region has the DNA TGTGCCAGTAGTAACCCCGGGACAGGAAACTATGGCTACACCTTC. V is TRBV19 and J is TRBJ1-2, with 8 bases lining up with TRBD1. The CDR3 totals 15 residues. The germline gives CDR1 LNHDA, CDR2 SQIVND (reference sequence). The ends lost 4 bases at V and 2 bases at J; junction bases unmatched: 6.

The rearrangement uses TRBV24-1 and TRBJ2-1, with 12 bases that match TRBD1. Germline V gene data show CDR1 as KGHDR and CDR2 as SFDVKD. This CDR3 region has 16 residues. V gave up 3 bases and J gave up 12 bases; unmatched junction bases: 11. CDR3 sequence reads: CATSDPAGTGGFGQFF. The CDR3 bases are TGTGCCACCAGTGATCCGGCCGGGACAGGGGGCTTTGGGCAGTTCTTC.

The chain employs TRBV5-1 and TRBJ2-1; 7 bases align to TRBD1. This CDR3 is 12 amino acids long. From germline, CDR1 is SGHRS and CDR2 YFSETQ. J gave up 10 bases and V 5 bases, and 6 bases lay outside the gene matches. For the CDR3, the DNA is TGCGCCAGCAGTTATACAGGGGCCGAGCAGTTCTTC. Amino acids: CASSYTGAEQFF. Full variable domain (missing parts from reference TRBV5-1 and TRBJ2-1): KAGVTQTPRYLIKTRGQQVTLSCSPISGHRSVSWYQQTPGQGLQFLFEYFSETQRNKGNFPGRFSGRQFSNSRSEMNVSTLELGDSALYLCASSYTGAEQFFGPGTRLTVL.

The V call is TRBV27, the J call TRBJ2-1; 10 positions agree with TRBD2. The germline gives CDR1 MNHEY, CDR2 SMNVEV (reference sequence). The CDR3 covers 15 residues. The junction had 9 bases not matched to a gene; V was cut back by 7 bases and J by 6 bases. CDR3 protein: CASTQVAGGLNEQFF. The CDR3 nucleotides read TGTGCCAGCACCCAAGTAGCGGGAGGCCTCAATGAGCAGTTCTTC.

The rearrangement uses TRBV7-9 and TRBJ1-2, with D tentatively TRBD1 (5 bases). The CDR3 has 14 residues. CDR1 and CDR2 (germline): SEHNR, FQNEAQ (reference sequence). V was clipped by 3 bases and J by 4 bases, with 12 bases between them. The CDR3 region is CASSFSQAPYGYTF. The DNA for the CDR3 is TGTGCCAGCAGCTTCTCACAGGCACCCTATGGCTACACCTTC.

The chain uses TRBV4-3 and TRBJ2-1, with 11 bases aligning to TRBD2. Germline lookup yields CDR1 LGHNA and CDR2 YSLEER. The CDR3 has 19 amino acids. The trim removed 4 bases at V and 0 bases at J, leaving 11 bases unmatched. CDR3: CASSLLSGLAASSYNEQFF. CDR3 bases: TGCGCCAGCAGCCTACTCTCGGGACTAGCGGCCAGCTCCTACAATGAGCAGTTCTTC.

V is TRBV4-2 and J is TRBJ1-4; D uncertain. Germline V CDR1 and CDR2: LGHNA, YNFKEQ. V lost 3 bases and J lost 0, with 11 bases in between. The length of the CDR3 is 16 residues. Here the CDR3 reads CASSQNSGATNEKLFF. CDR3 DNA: TGTGCCAGCAGCCAGAATTCAGGTGCAACTAATGAAAAACTGTTTTTT.

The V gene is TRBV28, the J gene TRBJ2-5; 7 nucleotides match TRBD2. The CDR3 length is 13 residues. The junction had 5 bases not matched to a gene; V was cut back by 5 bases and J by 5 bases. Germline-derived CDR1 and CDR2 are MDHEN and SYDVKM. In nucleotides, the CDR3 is TGTGCCAGCAGTCTCCGGGGGGTGGAGACCCAGTACTTC. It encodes CASSLRGVETQYF.

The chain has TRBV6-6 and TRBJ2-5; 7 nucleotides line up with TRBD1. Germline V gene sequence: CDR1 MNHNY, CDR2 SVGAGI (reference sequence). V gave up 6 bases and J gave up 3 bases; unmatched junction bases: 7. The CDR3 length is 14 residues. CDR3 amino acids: CASRDRVVKETQYF. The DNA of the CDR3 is TGTGCCAGCAGAGACAGGGTGGTAAAAGAGACCCAGTACTTC.

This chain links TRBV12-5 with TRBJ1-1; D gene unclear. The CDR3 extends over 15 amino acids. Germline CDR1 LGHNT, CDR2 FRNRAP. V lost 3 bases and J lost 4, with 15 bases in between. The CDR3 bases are TGTGCTAGTGGTTTCACCGGGAGGGCGGCCACTGAAGCTTTCTTT. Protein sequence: CASGFTGRAATEAFF.

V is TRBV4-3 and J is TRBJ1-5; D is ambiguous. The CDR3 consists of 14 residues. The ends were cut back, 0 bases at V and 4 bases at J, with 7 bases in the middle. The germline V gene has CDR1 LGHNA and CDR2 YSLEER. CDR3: CASSQDSANQPQHF. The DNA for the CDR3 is TGCGCCAGCAGCCAAGATTCCGCGAATCAGCCCCAGCATTTT.

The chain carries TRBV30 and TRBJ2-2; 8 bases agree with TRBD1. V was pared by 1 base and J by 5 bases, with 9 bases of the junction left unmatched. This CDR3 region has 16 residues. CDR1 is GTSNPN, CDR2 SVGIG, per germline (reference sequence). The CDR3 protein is CAWSDQGAGRTGELFF. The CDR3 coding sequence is TGTGCCTGGAGTGACCAGGGGGCAGGACGAACCGGGGAGCTGTTTTTT.

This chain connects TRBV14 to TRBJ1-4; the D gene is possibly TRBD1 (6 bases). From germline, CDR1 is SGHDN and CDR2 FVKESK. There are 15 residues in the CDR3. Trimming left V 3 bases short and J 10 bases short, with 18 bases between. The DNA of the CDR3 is TGTGCCAGCAGCCAGCACTCAGGGGCTTGGGGAAAACTGTTTTTT. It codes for CASSQHSGAWGKLFF.

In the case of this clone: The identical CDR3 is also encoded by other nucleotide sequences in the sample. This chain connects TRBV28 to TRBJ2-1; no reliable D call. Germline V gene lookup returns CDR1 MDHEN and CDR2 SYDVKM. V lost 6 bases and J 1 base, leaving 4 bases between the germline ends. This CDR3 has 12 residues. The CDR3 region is CASSLSYNEQFF. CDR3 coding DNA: TGTGCCAGCAGCCTATCCTACAATGAGCAGTTCTTC.

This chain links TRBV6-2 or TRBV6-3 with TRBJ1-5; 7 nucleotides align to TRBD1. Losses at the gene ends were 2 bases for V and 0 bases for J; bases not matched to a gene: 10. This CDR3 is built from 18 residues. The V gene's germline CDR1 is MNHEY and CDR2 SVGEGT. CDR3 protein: CASSYPPGQTYSNQPQHF. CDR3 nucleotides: TGTGCCAGCAGTTACCCCCCGGGACAGACGTATAGCAATCAGCCCCAGCATTTT.

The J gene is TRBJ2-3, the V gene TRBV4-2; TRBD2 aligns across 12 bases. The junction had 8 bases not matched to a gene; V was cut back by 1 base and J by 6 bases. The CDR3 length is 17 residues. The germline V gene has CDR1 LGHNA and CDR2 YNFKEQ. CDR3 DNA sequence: TGTGCCAGCAGCCAAGTGCTAGCGGGGGGGCGGTGGGATACGCAGTATTTT. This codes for CASSQVLAGGRWDTQYF.

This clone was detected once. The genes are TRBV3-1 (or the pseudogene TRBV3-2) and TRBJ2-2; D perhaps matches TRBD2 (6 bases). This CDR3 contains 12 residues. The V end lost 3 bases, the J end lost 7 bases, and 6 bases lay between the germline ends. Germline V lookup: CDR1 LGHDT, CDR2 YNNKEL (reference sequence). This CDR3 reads CASSQGGGELFF. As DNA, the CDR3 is TGTGCCAGCAGCCAGGGAGGCGGGGAGCTGTTTTTT.

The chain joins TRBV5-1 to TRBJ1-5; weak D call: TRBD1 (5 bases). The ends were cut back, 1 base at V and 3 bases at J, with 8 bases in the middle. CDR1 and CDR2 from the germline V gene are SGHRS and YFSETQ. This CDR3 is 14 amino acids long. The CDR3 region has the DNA TGCGCCAGCAGCTTGACAGGCGACAATCAGCCCCAGCATTTT. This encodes CASSLTGDNQPQHF.

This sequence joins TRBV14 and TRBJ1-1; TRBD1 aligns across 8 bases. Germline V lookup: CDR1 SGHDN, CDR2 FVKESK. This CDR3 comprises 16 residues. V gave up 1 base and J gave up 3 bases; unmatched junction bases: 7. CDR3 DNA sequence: TGTGCCAGCAGCCAAGCATTACAGGGGGTAGACACTGAAGCTTTCTTT. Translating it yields CASSQALQGVDTEAFF.

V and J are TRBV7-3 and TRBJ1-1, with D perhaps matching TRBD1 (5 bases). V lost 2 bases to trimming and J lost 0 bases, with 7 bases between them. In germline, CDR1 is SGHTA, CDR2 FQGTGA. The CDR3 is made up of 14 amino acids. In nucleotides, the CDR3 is TGTGCCAGCAGCTTACTAGGGGTGAACACTGAAGCTTTCTTT. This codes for CASSLLGVNTEAFF.

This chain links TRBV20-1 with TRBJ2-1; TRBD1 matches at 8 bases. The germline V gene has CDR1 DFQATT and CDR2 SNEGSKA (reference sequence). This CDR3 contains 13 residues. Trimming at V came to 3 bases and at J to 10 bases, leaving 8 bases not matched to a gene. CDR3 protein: CSASGQGLREQFF. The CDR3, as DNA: TGCAGTGCTAGTGGACAGGGTTTAAGGGAGCAGTTCTTC.